What follows are 17 T cell receptor beta chains derived from one specimen sequenced in a study of OX40 agonist ivuxolimab in advanced cancers. Produced via immunoSEQ multiplex PCR; TCRdb's table is partial and in-frame only. Seen here are 100,000 to 130,000 clones, around 93% observed once, and the top ten hold 0.66%. This material consisted of CD4+ or CD8+ T cells sorted from blood, taken in a trial of the OX40 agonist ivuxolimab. These TCRs come from an adult with an advanced solid tumor such as melanoma, head and neck, liver or kidney cancer.

V and J are TRBV30 and TRBJ2-5; a weak D match, TRBD2 (5 bases). The CDR3 spans 14 residues. CDR1 and CDR2 (germline): GTSNPN, SVGIG (reference sequence). V shed 4 bases and J shed 1 base, with 13 bases lying between them. CDR3 bases: TGTGCCTGGAACGAGGGAGCACCCCAAGAGACCCAGTACTTC. Protein sequence: CAWNEGAPQETQYF.

V is TRBV30 and J is TRBJ2-2; TRBD2 matches at 8 bases. In germline, CDR1 is GTSNPN, CDR2 SVGIG (reference sequence). The CDR3 is 13 residues long. V gave up 2 bases and J gave up 7 bases; unmatched junction bases: 3. The CDR3 reads CAWSRAGDGELFF. The CDR3 DNA reads as TGTGCCTGGAGTCGAGCGGGAGACGGGGAGCTGTTTTTT.

This chain uses TRBV11-2 with TRBJ2-3; possibly TRBD1 or TRBD2 for D (6 bases each). The CDR3 extends over 15 amino acids. The V gene lost 2 bases and the J gene lost 3 bases, with 12 bases spanning the gap. Germline values: CDR1 SGHAT, CDR2 FQNNGV. The CDR3 protein is CASSLRGGKTDTQYF. CDR3 nucleotides: TGTGCCAGCAGCTTAAGAGGGGGGAAAACAGATACGCAGTATTTT.

The rearrangement uses TRBV7-9 and TRBJ1-5; D is perhaps TRBD1 (5 bases). The CDR3 extends over 15 amino acids. Trimming removed 4 bases at V and 3 bases at J, with 13 bases between. CDR1 and CDR2 (germline): SEHNR, FQNEAQ (reference sequence). The CDR3 DNA reads as TGTGCCAGCAGCTCTGGGACCGATAACAATCAGCCCCAGCATTTT. It encodes CASSSGTDNNQPQHF.

The CDR3 sequence is CASSDRGLFKETQYF. The CDR3 DNA follows: TGTGCCAGCAGTGACCGCGGTTTATTTAAAGAGACCCAGTACTTC. This chain links TRBV25-1 with TRBJ2-5, with D uncertain. Germline V gene sequence: CDR1 MGHDK, CDR2 SYGVNS. The CDR3 loop spans 15 amino acids. V lost 3 bases and J lost 3, with 14 bases in between. Using reference TRBV25-1 and TRBJ2-5 for the parts outside the CDR3, the full variable domain is EADIYQTPRYLVIGTGKKITLECSQTMGHDKMYWYQQDPGMELHLIHYSYGVNSTEKGDLSSESTVSRIRTEHFPLTLESARPSHTSQYLCASSDRGLFKETQYFGPGTRLLVL.

CDR3 protein: CSVGGDNGNTIYF. DNA of the CDR3: TGCAGCGTTGGGGGGGATAATGGAAACACCATATATTTT. The chain joins TRBV29-1 to TRBJ1-3; the D gene is possibly TRBD1 (5 bases). Trimming cost V 4 bases and J 3 bases, with 10 bases left between them. Germline assignment: CDR1 SQVTM and CDR2 ANQGSEA. The CDR3 spans 13 residues.

J is TRBJ1-5 and V is TRBV6-1; tentatively, D is TRBD1 (5 bases). This CDR3 has 14 residues. Germline V gives CDR1 MNHNS, CDR2 SASEGT. V dropped 4 bases and J dropped 1 base, with 8 bases sitting between them. This chain's CDR3 is CASSVGGSNQPQHF. CDR3 coding DNA: TGTGCCAGCAGTGTTGGGGGGAGCAATCAGCCCCAGCATTTT.

This chain uses TRBV5-1 with TRBJ2-5; 10 bases fit TRBD1. The CDR3 extends over 14 amino acids. From germline, CDR1 is SGHRS and CDR2 YFSETQ. Germline trimming cut 4 bases from V and 2 bases from J; bases unmatched to any gene: 2. The CDR3 reads CASSMDRGQETQYF. CDR3 sequence (DNA): TGCGCCAGCAGCATGGACAGGGGGCAAGAGACCCAGTACTTC.

The genes are TRBV6-1 and TRBJ2-7; TRBD1 is a possible D gene (7 bases). Germline loops: CDR1 MNHNS, CDR2 SASEGT. This CDR3 has 15 residues. Trimming removed 6 bases at V and 2 bases at J, with 17 bases between. The CDR3 here is CASRSVGGTAYEQYF. DNA for the CDR3: TGTGCCAGCAGGTCGGTGGGCGGGACAGCCTACGAGCAGTACTTC.

The V call is TRBV5-4, the J call TRBJ1-4; TRBD1 matches 7 bases. The germline V gene has CDR1 SGHNT and CDR2 YYREEE (reference sequence). The CDR3 contains 15 residues. The J segment lost 6 bases and the V segment lost 3 bases, leaving 8 bases of the junction unmatched. The CDR3 region is CASSSPGTEHEKLFF. The CDR3 coding sequence is TGTGCCAGCAGCTCACCCGGGACAGAACATGAAAAACTGTTTTTT.

V gene TRBV11-1 combines with J gene TRBJ2-2; tentatively, D is TRBD1 or TRBD2 (5 bases each). Germline CDR1 is SGHAT and CDR2 is FQDESV (reference sequence). This CDR3 has 14 residues. V was trimmed by 10 bases and J by 3 bases, leaving 15 bases between them. The CDR3 is CATSRDGHTGELFF. The CDR3 DNA follows: TGTGCCACTTCGAGGGACGGACACACCGGGGAGCTGTTTTTT.

The chain carries TRBV6-5 and TRBJ1-5, with D uncertain. CDR3 length: 15 residues. V gave up 6 bases and J gave up 0 bases, with 12 bases separating them. Germline-derived CDR1 and CDR2 are MNHEY and SVGAGI. CDR3 DNA: TGTGCCAGCAGGAAATACGAGGGTAGCAATCAGCCCCAGCATTTT. Protein sequence: CASRKYEGSNQPQHF.

The V call is TRBV10-3, the J call TRBJ2-3; TRBD1 or TRBD2 may be the D gene (6 bases each). The germline CDR1 and CDR2 sequences are ENHRY and SYGVKD. V lost 8 bases to trimming and J lost 5 bases, with 17 bases between them. This CDR3 comprises 14 residues. CDR3 protein: CAIGGGGGQDTQYF. In nucleotides, the CDR3 is TGTGCCATCGGTGGAGGAGGGGGACAAGATACGCAGTATTTT.

The rearrangement links TRBV29-1 to TRBJ2-3; D tentatively reads TRBD1 or TRBD2 (6 bases each). The germline gives CDR1 SQVTM, CDR2 ANQGSEA. Trimming removed 8 bases from V and 4 bases from J, with 16 bases in between. The CDR3 runs 13 residues. CDR3 residues: CSNAKEGADTQYF. CDR3 nucleotides: TGCAGCAACGCGAAGGAGGGGGCAGATACGCAGTATTTT.

V usage is TRBV13 and J usage is TRBJ2-4; 7 bases are a match to TRBD1. The CDR3 runs 14 residues. V lost 4 bases and J lost 8; bases outside the gene matches: 8. Germline assignment: CDR1 PRHDT and CDR2 FYEKMQ (reference sequence). CDR3 sequence (DNA): TGTGCCAGCAGCTCACAGGGGATGTTGGACATTCAGTACTTC. Residues: CASSSQGMLDIQYF.

Notes on this clone: In the same sample, other DNA sequences code for this CDR3. J is TRBJ1-2 and V is TRBV6-6; 7 bases fit TRBD1. V dropped 5 bases and J dropped 0; count of bases not matched to a gene: 3. Looked up from germline, CDR1 is MNHNY and CDR2 is SVGAGI (reference sequence). The CDR3 runs 14 residues. The CDR3 spells CASSRQGANYGYTF. For the CDR3, the DNA is TGTGCCAGCAGTCGACAGGGTGCTAACTATGGCTACACCTTC.

The gene calls are TRBV6-5 and TRBJ2-1; TRBD1 agrees at 7 bases. The V segment lost 10 bases and the J segment 8 bases; nucleotides outside the gene matches: 8. This CDR3 region has 12 residues. Per the germline V gene, CDR1 is MNHEY and CDR2 is SVGAGI. This CDR3 reads CATRGSADEQFF. The CDR3 region has the DNA TGTGCCACCAGGGGGAGTGCGGATGAGCAGTTCTTC.